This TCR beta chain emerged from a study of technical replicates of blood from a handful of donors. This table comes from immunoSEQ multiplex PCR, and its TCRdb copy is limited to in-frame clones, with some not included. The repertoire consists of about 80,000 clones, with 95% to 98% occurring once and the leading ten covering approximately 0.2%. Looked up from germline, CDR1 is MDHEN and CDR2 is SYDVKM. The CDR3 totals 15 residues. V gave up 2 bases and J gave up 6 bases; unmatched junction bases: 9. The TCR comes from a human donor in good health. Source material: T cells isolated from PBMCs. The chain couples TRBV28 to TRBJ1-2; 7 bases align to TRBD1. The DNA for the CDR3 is TGTGCCAGCAGTTTACTCCGACAGGGTACCAATGGCTACACCTTC. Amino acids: CASSLLRQGTNGYTF.